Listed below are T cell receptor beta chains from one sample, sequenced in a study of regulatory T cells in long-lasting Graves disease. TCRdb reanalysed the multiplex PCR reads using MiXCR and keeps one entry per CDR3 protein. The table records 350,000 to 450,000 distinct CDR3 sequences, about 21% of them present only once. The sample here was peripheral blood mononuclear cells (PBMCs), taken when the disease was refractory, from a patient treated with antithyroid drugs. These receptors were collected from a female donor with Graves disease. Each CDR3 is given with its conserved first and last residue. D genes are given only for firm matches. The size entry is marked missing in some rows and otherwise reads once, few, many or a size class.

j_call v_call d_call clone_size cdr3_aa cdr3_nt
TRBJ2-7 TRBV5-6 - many CASSPGRNSYEQYF TGTGCCAGCAGCCCGGGACGGAACTCCTACGAGCAGTACTTC
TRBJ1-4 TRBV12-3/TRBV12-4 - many CASAGGATNEKLFF TGTGCCAGCGCCGGCGGAGCAACTAATGAAAAACTGTTTTTT
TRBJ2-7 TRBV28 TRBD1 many CASDGQGAREQYF TGTGCCAGCGACGGACAGGGGGCGCGGGAGCAGTACTTC
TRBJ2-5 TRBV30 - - CAWSFTSRTQYF TGTGCCTGGAGTTTCACTAGCAGGACCCAGTACTTC
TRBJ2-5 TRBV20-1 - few CSAMIRGETQYF TGCAGTGCTATGATACGGGGAGAGACCCAGTACTTC
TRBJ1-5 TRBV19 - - CASSKQTDNQPQHF TGTGCCAGTAGTAAACAGACAGACAATCAGCCCCAGCATTTT
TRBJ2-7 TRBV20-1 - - CSARDLGPTSYEQYF TGCAGTGCTAGAGATCTAGGGCCGACGTCCTACGAGCAGTACTTC
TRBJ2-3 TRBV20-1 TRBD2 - CSAARLAGDLDTQYF TGCAGTGCGGCTAGACTAGCGGGGGACCTAGATACGCAGTATTTT
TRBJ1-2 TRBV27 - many CASSNSERYGYTF TGTGCCAGCAGCAATAGCGAACGCTATGGCTACACCTTC
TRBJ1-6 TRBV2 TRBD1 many CASSGGTGTNSPLHF TGTGCCAGCAGTGGAGGGACAGGGACGAATTCACCCCTCCACTTT
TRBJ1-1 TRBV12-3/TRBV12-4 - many CASRTGGGTEAFF TGTGCCAGCAGAACCGGCGGGGGCACTGAAGCTTTCTTT
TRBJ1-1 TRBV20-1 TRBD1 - CSPGQGASDAEAFF TGCAGTCCGGGACAGGGGGCGTCGGACGCTGAAGCTTTCTTT
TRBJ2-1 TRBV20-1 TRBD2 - CSALVGTSGYNEQFF TGCAGTGCTCTCGTCGGGACTAGCGGATACAATGAGCAGTTCTTC
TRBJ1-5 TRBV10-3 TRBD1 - CAIRRTGSNQPQHF TGTGCCATCAGGAGGACAGGGAGCAATCAGCCCCAGCATTTT
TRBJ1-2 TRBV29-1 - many CSVDPGSF TGCAGCGTTGACCCCGGTTCCTTC
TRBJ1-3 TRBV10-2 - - CASSDKGAGNTIYF TGCGCCAGCAGTGATAAAGGGGCTGGAAACACCATATATTTT
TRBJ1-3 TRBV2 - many CASGAHGGGSGNTIYF TGTGCCAGCGGTGCCCACGGTGGAGGGTCTGGAAACACCATATATTTT
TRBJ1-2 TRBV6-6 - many CASSYSTGDYGYTF TGTGCCAGCAGTTACTCGACAGGCGACTATGGCTACACCTTC
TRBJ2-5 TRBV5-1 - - CASSLGNPYQETQYF TGCGCCAGCAGCTTGGGCAATCCTTATCAAGAGACCCAGTACTTC
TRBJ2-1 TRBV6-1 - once CASRRDSPGQFF TGTGCCAGCAGACGCGACAGTCCAGGGCAGTTCTTC
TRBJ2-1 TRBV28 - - CASSPPSGEQFF TGTGCCAGCAGTCCTCCGAGTGGTGAGCAGTTCTTC
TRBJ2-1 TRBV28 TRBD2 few CAGGRGNEQFF TGTGCCGGAGGGAGGGGCAATGAGCAGTTCTTC
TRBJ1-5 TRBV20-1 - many CSASQYVGRSNQPQHF TGCAGTGCTAGTCAGTATGTGGGGCGTTCCAATCAGCCCCAGCATTTT
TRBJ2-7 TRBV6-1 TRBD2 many CASRPAGLAGGLDGFF TGTGCCAGCAGACCCGCGGGACTAGCGGGAGGGCTCGATGGGTTCTTC
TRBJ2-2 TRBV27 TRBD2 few CASWRLAGKTGELFF TGTGCCAGCTGGAGACTAGCGGGAAAGACCGGGGAGCTGTTTTTT
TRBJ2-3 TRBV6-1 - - CASSADRRRTDTQYF TGTGCCAGCAGTGCAGACAGGAGACGCACAGATACGCAGTATTTT
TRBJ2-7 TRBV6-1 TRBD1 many CASRTGTDEQYF TGTGCCAGCAGAACCGGGACAGACGAGCAGTACTTC
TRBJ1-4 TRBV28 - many CASSPPAGEKLFF TGTGCCAGCAGTCCCCCAGCGGGTGAAAAACTGTTTTTT
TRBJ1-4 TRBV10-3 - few CATQTVLNEKLFF TGTGCCACGCAGACAGTCCTCAATGAAAAACTGTTTTTT
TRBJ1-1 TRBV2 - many CASNRERETEAFF TGTGCCAGCAATCGCGAAAGGGAGACTGAAGCTTTCTTT
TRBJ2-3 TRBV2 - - CARASEPSSAQYF TGTGCCAGGGCCTCGGAGCCCAGTTCGGCGCAGTATTTT
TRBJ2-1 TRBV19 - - CASSGFIANNEQFF TGTGCCAGTAGTGGGTTTATAGCTAACAATGAGCAGTTCTTC
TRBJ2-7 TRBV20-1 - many CSARRQGYEQYF TGCAGTGCTAGACGACAAGGCTACGAGCAGTACTTC
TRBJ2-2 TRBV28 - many CASSSGTTVATGELFF TGTGCCAGCAGTTCTGGGACAACTGTGGCGACCGGGGAGCTGTTTTTT
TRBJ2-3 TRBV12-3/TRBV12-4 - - CASSLQGGDTQYF TGTGCCAGCAGTTTACAGGGAGGCGATACGCAGTATTTT
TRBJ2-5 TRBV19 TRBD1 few CASSSGTGAETQYF TGTGCCAGTAGTTCCGGGACAGGGGCAGAGACCCAGTACTTC
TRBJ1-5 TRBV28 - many CAKDREGQPQHF TGTGCCAAAGACCGCGAAGGTCAGCCCCAGCATTTT
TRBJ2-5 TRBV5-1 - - CASSGPSVGETQYF TGCGCCAGCAGCGGCCCCAGCGTAGGGGAGACCCAGTACTTC
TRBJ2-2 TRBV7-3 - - CASSLYDSNTGELFF TGTGCCAGCAGCTTATATGATTCTAACACCGGGGAGCTGTTTTTT
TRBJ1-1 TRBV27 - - CASKEGPEAFF TGTGCCAGCAAGGAGGGACCTGAAGCTTTCTTT
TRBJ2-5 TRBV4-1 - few CASSSGEGETQYF TGCGCCAGCAGCTCAGGGGAGGGAGAGACCCAGTACTTC
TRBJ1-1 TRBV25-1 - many CASSRIGDSHQAFF TGTGCCAGCAGCCGAATAGGTGACAGTCACCAAGCTTTCTTT
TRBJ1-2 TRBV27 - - CASRIGHNYGYTF TGTGCCAGCAGGATAGGACATAACTATGGCTACACCTTC
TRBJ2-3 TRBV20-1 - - CSATGWAGTQYF TGCAGTGCGACCGGCTGGGCCGGTACGCAGTATTTT
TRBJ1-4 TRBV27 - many CASSFQGTDEKLFF TGTGCCAGCAGTTTCCAGGGGACGGATGAAAAACTGTTTTTT
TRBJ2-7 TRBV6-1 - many CASRDSGSYEQYF TGTGCCAGCAGGGACAGTGGGTCCTACGAGCAGTACTTC
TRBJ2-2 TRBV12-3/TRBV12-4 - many CASSFGGQSGELFF TGTGCCAGCAGTTTTGGGGGGCAGAGCGGGGAGCTGTTTTTT
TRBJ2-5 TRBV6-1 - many CASSDYLSVGEETQYF TGTGCCAGCAGTGATTACCTTTCGGTAGGAGAAGAGACCCAGTACTTC
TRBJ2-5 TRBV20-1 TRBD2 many CSGGGGRETQYF TGCAGTGGCGGGGGTGGACGAGAGACCCAGTACTTC
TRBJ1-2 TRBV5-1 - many CASSLALGIVGYTF TGCGCCAGCAGCTTGGCCTTGGGGATTGTTGGCTACACCTTC